Below are 15 T cell receptor beta chains sequenced from a single sample in a study of cytomegalovirus exposure and HLA in healthy donors (dated by TCRdb to 2015 to 2018). The library was prepared using the immunoSEQ multiplex PCR assay. For the multiplex PCR, a mixture combining 60 forward primers for TCR Vbeta segments and 13 reverse primers for TCR Jbeta segments was used. Held by TCRdb, this immuneACCESS table contains in-frame sequences only and omits some clones. Under half of the omission traces to an unresolved V gene where checked; the cause of the rest is unknown. Recorded for this sample are under 200,000 clones; about 90% of them occurred a single time. The ten largest clones take up 1.1% of the sample. Sequenced input: PBMCs. The receptors stem from a boy younger than 10 in good health and CMV-seronegative.

A word on this clone: Relative to the germline gene, one junction end is altered; a read error may explain this. The chain joins TRBV7-9 to TRBJ2-7; D ambiguous. CDR3 length: 14 residues. Per germline, CDR1 SEHNR and CDR2 FQNEAQ (reference sequence). CDR3 residues: CSSSDTTEFYEQYF. The CDR3 DNA follows: TGTTCCAGCTCCGATACCACAGAGTTCTACGAGCAGTACTTC.

A note on this clone: Other DNA sequences of this sample code for an identical CDR3. This CDR3 reads CASSLSTGGYGYTF. In nucleotides, the CDR3 is TGTGCCAGCAGTTTATCGACGGGGGGTTATGGCTACACCTTC. The rearrangement links TRBV27 to TRBJ1-2, with D possibly being TRBD1 (5 bases). The CDR3 runs to 14 residues. V was pared by 0 bases and J by 5 bases, with 10 bases between. Germline CDR1 reads MNHEY; CDR2 reads SMNVEV (reference sequence).

This chain links TRBV5-1 with TRBJ2-3, with D possibly matching TRBD1 (6 bases). Trimming left V 5 bases short and J 3 bases short, with 19 bases between. The CDR3 is made up of 16 amino acids. CDR1 and CDR2 (germline): SGHRS, YFSETQ. The CDR3 nucleotides read TGCGCCAGCAGACCCTATCCGGGACACCCAACAGATACGCAGTATTTT. This encodes CASRPYPGHPTDTQYF.

CDR3 sequence (DNA): TGTGCCAGCAGCTGGGACAGCTACACTGAAGCTTTCTTT. Translating it yields CASSWDSYTEAFF. The gene calls are TRBV6-5 and TRBJ1-1; 7 nucleotides match TRBD1. In germline, CDR1 is MNHEY, CDR2 SVGAGI. The J segment lost 3 bases and the V segment lost 6 bases, leaving 4 bases of the junction unmatched. The CDR3 consists of 13 residues.

This rearrangement joins TRBV18 to TRBJ2-7; weak D call: TRBD1 (5 bases). Germline assignment: CDR1 KGHSH and CDR2 LQKENI. The CDR3 totals 15 residues. V was clipped by 0 bases and J by 3 bases, with 12 bases between them. The CDR3 nucleotides are TGTGCCAGCTCACCACCTTTCGGACACTTCTACGAGCAGTACTTC. Amino acids: CASSPPFGHFYEQYF.

The V call is TRBV28, the J call TRBJ2-7; perhaps TRBD2 as D (5 bases). CDR3 size: 13 residues. V lost 6 bases and J lost 1, with 10 bases in between. Germline CDR1 is MDHEN and CDR2 is SYDVKM. This chain's CDR3 is CASSLASSYEQYF. CDR3 coding DNA: TGTGCCAGCAGCCTAGCTTCGTCCTACGAGCAGTACTTC.

The chain joins TRBV9 to TRBJ2-1; maybe TRBD1 (5 bases). Germline assignment: CDR1 SGDLS and CDR2 YYNGEE. The CDR3 loop spans 14 amino acids. V was pared by 0 bases and J by 5 bases, with 9 bases between. The CDR3 bases are TGTGCCAGCAGCGTAGCGCCCAGGGACAATGAGCAGTTCTTC. This encodes CASSVAPRDNEQFF.

The rearrangement links TRBV7-9 to TRBJ2-3, with 8 nucleotides matching TRBD1. This CDR3 region has 14 residues. V lost 2 bases, J lost 5 bases, and 3 bases stayed unmatched. The germline gives CDR1 SEHNR, CDR2 FQNEAQ (reference sequence). DNA of the CDR3: TGTGCCAGCAGCTTACAGGGGGCAGGAGATACGCAGTATTTT. Residues: CASSLQGAGDTQYF.

The chain couples TRBV18 to TRBJ2-5; TRBD1 agrees at 9 bases. The DNA end favors TRBJ2-7, so the J call may be wrong. Germline CDR1 KGHSH, CDR2 LQKENI. CDR3 length: 16 residues. For the CDR3, the DNA is TGTGCCAGCTCACCACGAAACAGGGGGCCTACCTACGAGCAGTACTTC. Protein: CASSPRNRGPTYEQYF.

V is TRBV6-1 and J is TRBJ2-7; 9 bases match TRBD2. V gave up 6 bases and J gave up 0 bases; unmatched junction bases: 6. The CDR3 runs to 15 residues. Germline CDR1 is MNHNS and CDR2 is SASEGT. This chain's CDR3 is CASSRGGADSYEQYF. The CDR3 coding sequence is TGTGCCAGCAGCCGCGGGGGGGCTGACTCCTACGAGCAGTACTTC.

The chain carries TRBV7-8 and TRBJ1-1; 9 bases match TRBD1. The J segment lost 6 bases and the V segment lost 5 bases, leaving 4 bases of the junction unmatched. Germline CDR1 SGHVS, CDR2 FQNEAQ. There are 13 residues in the CDR3. The CDR3 bases are TGTGCCAGCAGCCACAGGGGGCCCCCTGAAGCTTTCTTT. It specifies CASSHRGPPEAFF.

The rearrangement links TRBV19 to TRBJ1-1, with a weak D call TRBD1 (5 bases). Between the trimmed V and J ends, which lost 7 bases and 7 bases, there was a span of 13 bases. Germline values: CDR1 LNHDA, CDR2 SQIVND (reference sequence). The CDR3 length is 12 residues. The CDR3 here is CASTLLGLEAFF. Here the CDR3 DNA reads TGTGCCAGTACTTTACTGGGACTTGAAGCTTTCTTT.

The rearrangement joins TRBV6-1 to TRBJ2-2; TRBD1 matches 8 bases. The CDR3 length is 14 residues. The trim removed 6 bases at V and 7 bases at J, leaving 7 bases unmatched. The germline V gene has CDR1 MNHNS and CDR2 SASEGT. The DNA of the CDR3 is TGTGCCAGCAGCGGGACAGGACCCGTCGGGGAGCTGTTTTTT. Protein product: CASSGTGPVGELFF.

This chain links TRBV11-1 with TRBJ2-3, with D unclear. CDR1 SGHAT and CDR2 FQDESV come from the germline V gene (reference sequence). The CDR3 totals 14 residues. V shed 0 bases and J shed 5 bases, with 9 bases lying between them. The CDR3 spells CASSLAEAKDTQYF. For the CDR3, the DNA is TGTGCCAGCAGCTTAGCCGAGGCGAAAGATACGCAGTATTTT. The entire variable domain, with the rest obtained from reference TRBV11-1 and TRBJ2-3, is as follows: EAEVAQSPRYKITEKSQAVAFWCDPISGHATLYWYRQILGQGPELLVQFQDESVVDDSQLPKDRFSAERLKGVDSTLKIQPAELGDSAMYLCASSLAEAKDTQYFGPGTRLTVL.

V is TRBV5-1 and J is TRBJ2-7; 12 bases are a match to TRBD1. V was clipped by 0 bases and J by 11 bases; unmatched bases: 12. CDR3 length: 16 residues. The germline V gene has CDR1 SGHRS and CDR2 YFSETQ. Written as DNA, the CDR3 is TGCGCCAGCAGCTTGGTGGGGGGGACAGGGGGCAATATGGAGTACTTC. Translation: CASSLVGGTGGNMEYF.